This T cell receptor beta chain was sequenced for a study of beta chain features in type 1 diabetes. Study background: Over all samples combined, 107,917,701 sorted cells were examined. Study-wide findings and caveats: Any HLA type influence on TCRB rearrangement was left unresolved here. The naive, central memory and Treg TCRB repertoires showed an apparent similarity that was greater among patients than among healthy donors. There were fewer insertions and more deletions at the VDJ junctions of type 1 diabetes patients. Moderately but significantly shorter TCRB CDR3s were found in Type 1 diabetes patients in all four CD4+ subsets.

The CDR3 extends over 15 amino acids. Germline values: CDR1 LNHDA, CDR2 SQIVND (reference sequence). Trimming took 4 bases from V and 4 from J; bases not matched to a gene: 8. There are a few counts of this clone. Its antigen is not identified. The isolated RNA, all of it, was reverse transcribed, so expressed TCRB transcripts were what got sequenced. TCRdb's copy holds only in-frame clones and misses some; the assay was immunoSEQ multiplex PCR. Of over 150,000 clones listed, around a tenth were seen once; the top ten hold 0.45% to 0.5%. The sample comprised central memory CD4+ T cells from blood. This chain connects TRBV19 to TRBJ2-5, with 8 bases identical to TRBD2. The TCR originated in a young man with type 1 diabetes. Here the CDR3 reads CASSTLEAGGETQYF. CDR3 nucleotide sequence: TGTGCCAGTAGTACCCTCGAGGCGGGAGGAGAGACCCAGTACTTC.